What follows describes a single TCR beta chain. The data belong to a study of shared clonotypes between healthy human individuals. None of the donors, who were healthy HIV-negative adults, had recently had acute infections or vaccinations. Germline trimming cut 5 bases from V and 4 bases from J; bases unmatched to any gene: 8. The CDR3 consists of 16 residues. Germline V gene data show CDR1 as SNHLY and CDR2 as FYNNEI. Generated by immunoSEQ multiplex PCR, the TCRdb table keeps only in-frame clones and is missing some. The table has around 2.5 million clones, 93% seen once. This chain uses TRBV2 with TRBJ2-2; 9 nucleotides align to TRBD1. The sample was naive CD4+ T cells from PBMCs. The subset denotes: CD45RA+ positively selected. This sequence was found in a man younger than 35 in good health. Some clones in this sample may be carry-over from other donors' samples. The CDR3 here is CASSIPGQGSTGELFF. The CDR3 DNA is TGTGCCAGCAGTATCCCGGGACAGGGTTCCACCGGGGAGCTGTTTTTT.